This TCR beta chain was sequenced during a study of T-cell reconstitution after alpha-beta-depleted transplantation in children (dated by TCRdb to 2016 to 2018). About the study as a whole: Using TCR repertoire profiling, the study quantitatively followed how T-cell immune reconstitution unfolded in children after TCRalphabeta/CD19-depleted allogeneic hematopoietic cell transplantation.

Receptor amplification or capture employed PCR. Sequencer: Illumina HiSeq 2500. To normalize quantification of the TCRbeta repertoire, the TCR libraries were built with molecular barcoding that relied on unique molecular identifiers. In-frame beta chains were kept once TCRdb had trimmed the public reads at Q25 with fastp and called clones with MiXCR. Each record represents a unique CDR3 protein, reported with the most common genes and DNA among its rows. In all, the sample holds about 610,000 distinct CDR3 sequences, and 10% to 13% of those were seen once. Of the sample, less than 5% is held by the ten largest clones. As encoded in the germline V gene, CDR1 is KGHSH while CDR2 is LQKENI. The CDR3 covers 14 residues, taking in both the cysteine and the phenylalanine. Only the CDR3 portion is preserved as DNA: 42 bases, with reading frame beginning at the first base. V lost 2 bases and J lost 5 bases; the stretch between them is 10 bases long.

Note on this clonotype: The specificity of this receptor is unknown. No per-base quality is available; no much larger clone lies one base away.

In this chain, TRBV18 is recombined with TRBJ2-1, and perhaps TRBD2 as D gene, on 6 matching bases. The specimen comprised PBMCs from the stem cell graft donor, sampled from the stem cell graft. The receptor was isolated from a human donor who donated a stem cell graft to a child with acute myeloid leukemia. CDR3 reads: CASSPVLADNEQFF. The nucleotide sequence reads as follows: TGTGCCAGCTCACCAGTTTTAGCGGACAATGAGCAGTTCTTC. Beyond the CDR3, the reference TRBV18 and TRBJ2-1 genes provide the residues; the full variable domain reads: NAGVMQNPRHLVRRRGQEARLRCSPMKGHSHVYWYRQLPEEGLKFMVYLQKENIIDESGMPKERFSAEFPKEGPSILRIQQVVRGDSAAYFCASSPVLADNEQFFGPGTRLTVL.